Presented here are 30 T cell receptor beta chains from one specimen sequenced in a study of T cells after yellow fever vaccination. TCRdb called the 5' RACE reads again in MiXCR, with one record for every CDR3 protein. The sample consists of 350,000 to 450,000 distinct CDR3 sequences, more than 5.5% of them appearing once. The material sequenced was PBMCs, taken 5 days after the yellow fever booster vaccination. The source of these receptors is a man in his thirties or forties who received the YFV17D yellow fever vaccine.

This clonotype was found many times. J is TRBJ2-5 and V is TRBV20-1; D assignment may be TRBD1 or TRBD2 (5 bases each). CDR1 and CDR2 from the germline V gene are DFQATT and SNEGSKA (reference sequence). V was pared by 6 bases and J by 5 bases, with 22 bases between. The CDR3 totals 15 residues. Here the CDR3 reads CSAQEAQGVGETQYF. In DNA form, the CDR3 reads TGCAGTGCCCAGGAGGCGCAGGGAGTGGGCGAGACCCAGTACTTC.

This clonotype has just a few counts. The chain recombines TRBV5-4 with TRBJ2-7; TRBD2 matches at 10 bases. Germline V gene sequence: CDR1 SGHNT, CDR2 YYREEE (reference sequence). The junction had 18 bases not matched to a gene; V was cut back by 2 bases and J by 1 base. The CDR3 has 20 residues. The CDR3: CASSFNILAGDTTLSYEQYF. The CDR3 region has the DNA TGTGCCAGCAGCTTTAATATTCTAGCGGGAGATACTACTTTATCCTACGAGCAGTACTTC.

This clonotype was seen a handful of times. This rearrangement joins TRBV20-1 to TRBJ2-5; a possible D gene is TRBD1 (6 bases). This CDR3 is 13 amino acids long. V was trimmed by 5 bases and J by 2 bases, leaving 12 bases between them. Per germline, CDR1 DFQATT and CDR2 SNEGSKA (reference sequence). The CDR3 sequence: CSAPRTDQETQYF. The DNA of the CDR3 is TGCAGTGCTCCACGGACAGATCAAGAGACCCAGTACTTC.

The chain couples TRBV20-1 to TRBJ2-1; unclear D gene. The V gene lost 6 bases and the J gene lost 7 bases, with 13 bases spanning the gap. Germline-derived CDR1 and CDR2 are DFQATT and SNEGSKA (reference sequence). The CDR3 consists of 12 residues. The DNA of the CDR3 is TGCAGTGCCAGCAGAGCCACGAATGAGCAGTTCTTC. This codes for CSASRATNEQFF.

On this clonotype: One end of the junction does not line up with germline, which may come from a read error. This chain connects TRBV7-6 to TRBJ2-3; 8 bases agree with TRBD2. The germline gives CDR1 SGHVS, CDR2 FNYEAQ. The CDR3 runs 16 residues. The CDR3 reads CASSLASRTSTDTQFF. The CDR3 DNA follows: TGTGCCAGCAGCTTAGCCAGCCGGACTAGCACAGATACGCAGTTTTTT.

This clonotype was recorded a few times. This chain joins TRBV15 and TRBJ2-1; 10 nucleotides match TRBD2. This CDR3 has 16 residues. V trimming: 0 bases; J trimming: 9 bases; junction bases outside the gene matches: 8. Germline values: CDR1 LNHNV, CDR2 YYDKDF (reference sequence). Here the CDR3 DNA reads TGTGCCACCAGCAGAGATCTGCTAGCGGGAGAACTTGAGCAGTTCTTC. The encoded protein is CATSRDLLAGELEQFF. The full variable domain, its missing parts supplied by reference TRBV15 and TRBJ2-1, is DAMVIQNPRYQVTQFGKPVTLSCSQTLNHNVMYWYQQKSSQAPKLLFHYYDKDFNNEADTPDNFQSRRPNTSFCFLDIRSPGLGDTAMYLCATSRDLLAGELEQFFGPGTRLTVL.

This clonotype was recorded many times. V gene TRBV20-1 combines with J gene TRBJ2-6; possibly TRBD1 for D (6 bases). Deletions cut 5 bases from V and 4 bases from J, with 12 bases between. Germline-derived CDR1 and CDR2 are DFQATT and SNEGSKA (reference sequence). CDR3 length equals 14 residues. The CDR3 reads CSAPTGTGANVLTF. For the CDR3, the DNA is TGCAGTGCTCCAACAGGGACCGGGGCCAACGTCCTGACTTTC.

This clonotype was seen at least ten times. The J gene is TRBJ1-1, the V gene TRBV18, with D perhaps TRBD1 (5 bases). The CDR3 runs to 12 residues. V lost 8 bases and J lost 4, with 11 bases in between. The germline CDR1 and CDR2 sequences are KGHSH and LQKENI. In nucleotides, the CDR3 is TGTGCCAGCCACGATAGGGGCACTGAAGCTTTCTTT. Residues: CASHDRGTEAFF.

The chain recombines TRBV5-1 with TRBJ2-3; 13 bases fit TRBD2. Losses at the gene ends were 2 bases for V and 4 bases for J; bases not matched to a gene: 7. Germline V lookup: CDR1 SGHRS, CDR2 YFSETQ. The CDR3 is made up of 17 amino acids. The CDR3 region has the DNA TGCGCCAGCAGCTTAGGACTAGCGGGAGTGTTTTCAGATACGCAGTATTTT. Its translation: CASSLGLAGVFSDTQYF. Complete variable domain (other parts from reference TRBV5-1 and TRBJ2-3): KAGVTQTPRYLIKTRGQQVTLSCSPISGHRSVSWYQQTPGQGLQFLFEYFSETQRNKGNFPGRFSGRQFSNSRSEMNVSTLELGDSALYLCASSLGLAGVFSDTQYFGPGTRLTVL.

The V call is TRBV20-1, the J call TRBJ1-1; D gene uncertain. The CDR3 is 12 amino acids. V was trimmed by 0 bases and J by 8 bases, leaving 10 bases between them. CDR1 is DFQATT and CDR2 is SNEGSKA in the germline V gene (reference sequence). CDR3 nucleotide sequence: TGCAGTGCTAGAGACCCACCTACCGAAGCTTTCTTT. Its protein product is CSARDPPTEAFF.

The J gene is TRBJ2-7, the V gene TRBV18; D is uncertain. The V gene lost 6 bases and the J gene lost 3 bases, with 21 bases spanning the gap. The CDR3 is made up of 16 amino acids. Germline V gene lookup returns CDR1 KGHSH and CDR2 LQKENI. The CDR3 region has the DNA TGTGCCAGCTCCACGGAGAGGCTCTCATTCGACTACGAGCAGTACTTC. Its protein product is CASSTERLSFDYEQYF. Using reference TRBV18 and TRBJ2-7 for the parts outside the CDR3, the full variable domain is NAGVMQNPRHLVRRRGQEARLRCSPMKGHSHVYWYRQLPEEGLKFMVYLQKENIIDESGMPKERFSAEFPKEGPSILRIQQVVRGDSAAYFCASSTERLSFDYEQYFGPGTRLTVT.

Only a few counts were recorded for this clonotype. The chain joins TRBV5-1 to TRBJ2-5, with 8 bases aligning to TRBD1. This CDR3 contains 17 residues. Germline V gene lookup returns CDR1 SGHRS and CDR2 YFSETQ. V lost 4 bases and J lost 4; bases outside the gene matches: 15. The DNA of the CDR3 is TGCGCCAGCAGCACCATGCTCCGAGACAGGGGACGAGAGACCCAGTACTTC. Protein sequence: CASSTMLRDRGRETQYF.

This clonotype was observed at least ten times. This chain uses TRBV10-2 with TRBJ2-7; the D gene is possibly TRBD2 (6 bases). Germline V gene data show CDR1 as WSHSY and CDR2 as SAAADI. This CDR3 contains 11 residues. With 7 bases removed from V and 6 bases from J, the gap between germline ends came to 10 bases. The CDR3 protein is CASNLGGEQYF. The CDR3 DNA follows: TGCGCCAGCAATCTGGGGGGCGAGCAGTACTTC.

For this clonotype: A read error may produce the germline difference seen at one junction end. V and J are TRBV6-1 and TRBJ2-2, with 8 bases lining up with TRBD1. Per germline, CDR1 MNHNS and CDR2 SASEGT. The CDR3 is 13 amino acids. For the CDR3, the DNA is TGTGCCAGCAGTCTCCAGGGGGCCGGGGAGCTGTATTTT. Translated: CASSLQGAGELYF.

The chain links TRBV6-5 to TRBJ2-5; TRBD1 matches 9 bases. Per the germline V gene, CDR1 is MNHEY and CDR2 is SVGAGI. This CDR3 has 15 amino acids. J was trimmed by 4 bases and V by 4 bases; bases with no gene match: 7. The CDR3 region has the DNA TGTGCCAGCAGTTCTTATACAGGGGGCGGAGAGACCCAGTACTTC. The encoded protein is CASSSYTGGGETQYF.

This clonotype appeared a few times. The chain carries TRBV5-1 and TRBJ2-7; D unclear. Trimming pared 3 bases from V and 4 bases from J, leaving 11 bases between. Germline CDR1 reads SGHRS; CDR2 reads YFSETQ. The CDR3 runs to 13 residues. The CDR3 sequence: CASSSDLLYEQYF. CDR3 nucleotides: TGCGCCAGCAGCTCAGACTTGTTGTACGAGCAGTACTTC.

This clonotype was counted ten times or more. This chain joins TRBV5-5 and TRBJ2-1; the match to TRBD2 covers 10 bases. Germline V CDR1 and CDR2: SGHKS, YYEKEE (reference sequence). Trimming took 4 bases from V and 9 from J; bases not matched to a gene: 13. The CDR3 is made up of 16 amino acids. In DNA form, the CDR3 reads TGTGCCAGCAGCGCAGCTAGCGGGAGAACTCCCGGTGAGCAGTTCTTC. Translation gives CASSAASGRTPGEQFF.

This clonotype was seen only a few times. CDR3 nucleotide sequence: TGCAGTGCTAGTCAAGGGTCCACCGGGGAGCTGTTTTTT. Its translation: CSASQGSTGELFF. The rearrangement uses TRBV20-1 and TRBJ2-2, with D unresolved. CDR3 length: 13 residues. The ends were cut back, 3 bases at V and 4 bases at J, with 9 bases in the middle. The germline V gene has CDR1 DFQATT and CDR2 SNEGSKA (reference sequence).

This clonotype was counted at least ten times. The V gene is TRBV20-1, the J gene TRBJ2-4, with TRBD2 matching over 8 bases. Trimming took 3 bases from V and 7 from J; bases not matched to a gene: 5. Germline V gives CDR1 DFQATT, CDR2 SNEGSKA (reference sequence). The CDR3 extends over 13 amino acids. The DNA of the CDR3 is TGCAGTGCTAGTAGGACTAGCAGTAACATTCAGTACTTC. This encodes CSASRTSSNIQYF.

This clonotype turned up a few times. This chain connects TRBV20-1 to TRBJ2-7, with TRBD2 matching over 16 bases. Trimming removed 0 bases from V and 7 bases from J; junction bases left unmatched: 18. Germline lookup yields CDR1 DFQATT and CDR2 SNEGSKA (reference sequence). This CDR3 spans 20 amino acids. In DNA, the CDR3 is TGCAGTGCTAGAGAAACCCTTAGACCGGGACTAGCGGGAGGGCCGGAAGAGCAGTACTTC. It encodes CSARETLRPGLAGGPEEQYF.

The sample holds many counts of this clonotype. DNA for the CDR3: TGTGCCAGCAGTTTATTGGGGGCTGGACAGGGAACGGATACGCAGTATTTT. Translated: CASSLLGAGQGTDTQYF. The V call is TRBV27, the J call TRBJ2-3, with 8 bases identical to TRBD1. V lost 1 base, J lost 6 bases, and 12 bases stayed unmatched. The V gene's germline CDR1 is MNHEY and CDR2 SMNVEV (reference sequence). CDR3 length: 17 residues.

This clonotype came up a few times. This chain links TRBV12-3 or TRBV12-4 with TRBJ1-6; no firm D call. The V end was cut by 8 bases, the J end by 10 bases, with 12 bases between. The CDR3 consists of 12 residues. CDR3 nucleotides: TGTGCCAGCTCACGAACGGGATCACCCCTCCACTTT. It codes for CASSRTGSPLHF.

This clonotype has just a few counts. The V gene is TRBV5-1, the J gene TRBJ2-7, with TRBD1 as a possible D gene (5 bases). This CDR3 spans 13 amino acids. Trimming pared 0 bases from V and 6 bases from J, leaving 10 bases between. Germline lookup yields CDR1 SGHRS and CDR2 YFSETQ. CDR3 DNA: TGCGCCAGCAGCTTGGAGGGGCACAGCGAGCAGTACTTC. Amino acids: CASSLEGHSEQYF.

CDR3 in amino acids: CASSVEGQGHEQYF. The CDR3 bases are TGTGCCAGCAGCGTAGAAGGACAGGGGCACGAGCAGTACTTC. The gene calls are TRBV9 and TRBJ2-7, with 9 bases fitting TRBD1. The CDR3 runs 14 residues. Germline values: CDR1 SGDLS, CDR2 YYNGEE. Unmatched junction bases numbered 3, after V lost 0 bases and J lost 5 bases. Combining the CDR3 with reference TRBV9 and TRBJ2-7 gives the whole variable domain DSGVTQTPKHLITATGQRVTLRCSPRSGDLSVYWYQQSLDQGLQFLIQYYNGEERAKGNILERFSAQQFPDLHSELNLSSLELGDSALYFCASSVEGQGHEQYFGPGTRLTVT.

This clonotype was detected ten times or more. The chain recombines TRBV24-1 with TRBJ2-2; 7 bases align to TRBD2. Trimming took 4 bases from V and 1 from J; bases not matched to a gene: 5. The CDR3 runs 16 residues. CDR1 and CDR2 (germline): KGHDR, SFDVKD. The CDR3 loop is CATSESGTMNTGELFF. The DNA for the CDR3 is TGTGCCACCAGTGAATCCGGGACTATGAACACCGGGGAGCTGTTTTTT.

Many counts were recorded for this clonotype. The rearrangement links TRBV6-1 to TRBJ2-3, with 10 bases that match TRBD2. This CDR3 is built from 17 residues. After removal of 6 bases from V and 1 base from J, the junction contained 10 bases not matched to a gene. Germline CDR1 is MNHNS and CDR2 is SASEGT. CDR3 in DNA: TGTGCCAGCAGCGACCTATTTGGGACTAGCGGCACAGATACGCAGTATTTT. Residues: CASSDLFGTSGTDTQYF.

This clonotype showed up many times. CDR3 nucleotides: TGCGCCAGCAGTGATCCGGACGCCACTGAAGCTTTCTTT. This gives the protein CASSDPDATEAFF. The rearrangement links TRBV10-1 to TRBJ1-1; D ambiguous. CDR3 size: 13 residues. Trimming took off 3 bases at V and 4 bases at J, with 9 bases between the two ends. CDR1 and CDR2 (germline): WNHNN, SYGVQD (reference sequence).

The chain combines TRBV20-1 with TRBJ2-1; D perhaps matches TRBD1 (6 bases). CDR3 length: 15 residues. The V and J ends lost 4 bases and 5 bases respectively, with 18 bases between them. CDR1 is DFQATT, CDR2 SNEGSKA, per germline (reference sequence). Here the CDR3 reads CSANPTQGQHNEQFF. In nucleotides, the CDR3 is TGCAGTGCTAACCCCACCCAGGGACAACACAATGAGCAGTTCTTC.

V usage is TRBV20-1 and J usage is TRBJ1-1; D gene uncertain. The germline V and J ends were trimmed by 5 bases and 0 bases, with 16 bases remaining between them. There are 15 residues in the CDR3. Germline V lookup: CDR1 DFQATT, CDR2 SNEGSKA (reference sequence). CDR3 sequence reads: CSADAPDLLNTEAFF. The CDR3 nucleotides are TGCAGTGCTGATGCCCCGGACCTCCTGAACACTGAAGCTTTCTTT.

This clonotype came up a few times. The CDR3 loop reads CASSLGLPVNEQFF. CDR3 nucleotides: TGTGCCAGCAGCTTAGGGCTTCCTGTCAATGAGCAGTTCTTC. This chain links TRBV7-8 with TRBJ2-1; D is ambiguous. V was pared by 1 base and J by 6 bases, with 10 bases between. Germline CDR1 is SGHVS and CDR2 is FQNEAQ. CDR3 size: 14 residues.